This T cell receptor beta chain was identified in a study of T-cell memory formation after mild COVID-19. Whole-study findings and limits: The main location of contracting CD4+ clones was CM and EM, and that of contracting CD8+ clones was EMRA. Cross-reactive memory apparently joined, as some responding clones appeared in pre-infection memory.

Regarding this clonotype: Its specificity is not known.

TCRdb re-called the 5' RACE reads with MiXCR, one entry per CDR3 protein. In the table there are about 340,000 distinct CDR3 sequences, about 15% of which are singletons. V lost 2 bases, J lost 2 bases, and 12 bases lay in between. This CDR3 region has 15 residues. In germline, CDR1 is SGHTA, CDR2 FQGNSA. Sequenced material: PBMCs or a T cell subset sorted from them (not recorded which). The source is a man between 18 and 29 years old who had mild COVID-19 (a few samples of this study predate the infection). Cell type and time point are not known. V and J are TRBV7-2 and TRBJ2-5; D is possibly TRBD2 (5 bases). DNA for the CDR3: TGTGCCAGCAGCTTAAATTTCCGGGAACAAGAGACCCAGTACTTC. Amino acids: CASSLNFREQETQYF.